This is a list of T cell receptor beta chains from one sample in a study of spatial heterogeneity in lung cancer. One entry per CDR3 protein results from TCRdb running MiXCR on the 5' RACE reads. The table lists about 120,000 distinct CDR3 sequences, about 12% of them singletons. Here the sequenced sample was PBMCs, taken at follow-up. The source is a male donor with early-stage non-small cell lung cancer. The CDR3 runs from the conserved cysteine through the conserved F or W. D genes are given only for firm matches. Clone size is given for some rows only: seen once, a few or many times, or a class if the clone is expanded.

>NA|TRBJ2-7|TRBD1|TRBV5-1
TGCGCCAGCAGCGGGGACAGGTTGAGGGGCGAGCAGTACTTC
CASSGDRLRGEQYF
>NA|TRBJ2-1|TRBD2|TRBV6-2/TRBV6-3
TGTGCCAGCAGTTACGGGTCTAGCGGTTCTGGGGTGCAGTTCTTC
CASSYGSSGSGVQFF
>many|TRBJ2-5|NA|TRBV5-1
TGCGCCAGCACCAACCGGGAGACCCAGTACTTC
CASTNRETQYF
>NA|TRBJ2-3|TRBD1|TRBV18
TGTGCCAGCTCACCACGAAACAGGGGGCCCGGCACAGATACGCAGTATTTT
CASSPRNRGPGTDTQYF
>few|TRBJ2-5|TRBD2|TRBV12-3/TRBV12-4
TGTGCCAGCAGTCCCGGGGGACTAGCCAGGGAGACCCAGTACTTC
CASSPGGLARETQYF
>NA|TRBJ2-3|TRBD1|TRBV6-4
TGTGCCAGCAGCGACGGGACAGGGGCGACAGATACGCAGTATTTT
CASSDGTGATDTQYF
>many|TRBJ2-3|TRBD2|TRBV29-1
TGCAGCGTTGAAGGGGAGCGGGGGGTCACTAATACGCAGTATTTT
CSVEGERGVTNTQYF
>many|TRBJ2-5|TRBD1|TRBV2
TGTGCCAGCAGTCCGACAGGGGGCAGGGAGACCCAGTACTTC
CASSPTGGRETQYF
>NA|TRBJ1-2|TRBD1|TRBV29-1
TGCAGCGTTCGCCAGGGGGCGACGGATGGCTACACCTTC
CSVRQGATDGYTF
>few|TRBJ1-2|NA|TRBV29-1
TGCAGCGCAGCCGGGGGACACCTAAACTATGGCTACACCTTC
CSAAGGHLNYGYTF
>NA|TRBJ2-3|TRBD2|TRBV15
TGTGCCACCAGCAGAGATCAACTAGCGGATACGCAGTATTTT
CATSRDQLADTQYF
>few|TRBJ2-7|NA|TRBV9
TGTGCCAGCAGCTCAAATCGGATGGACCTATCCTCCTACGAGCAGTACTTC
CASSSNRMDLSSYEQYF
>many|TRBJ2-1|TRBD1|TRBV5-8
TGTGCCAGCAGCACCACAGGGGTGGCCGATGAGCAGTTCTTC
CASSTTGVADEQFF
>few|TRBJ1-5|NA|TRBV19
TGTGCCAGTAGTATAGGAGGGGCTGGCAATCAGCCCCAGCATTTT
CASSIGGAGNQPQHF
>many|TRBJ2-5|NA|TRBV5-6
TGTGCCAGCAGCACAAGACTAAGAGAGACCCAGTACTTC
CASSTRLRETQYF
>NA|TRBJ1-6|NA|TRBV25-1
TGTGCCAGCGCGGAGCGGGGTCTCAAGAATTCACCCCTCCACTTT
CASAERGLKNSPLHF
>few|TRBJ2-7|NA|TRBV20-1
TGCAGTGCTTGGGCCCTCCCAGACCGCTCCTACGAGCAGTACTTC
CSAWALPDRSYEQYF
>NA|TRBJ1-5|NA|TRBV7-9
TGTGCCAGCAGCTTAGCCGGGAATGGGAATCAGCCCCAGCATTTT
CASSLAGNGNQPQHF
>NA|TRBJ1-2|NA|TRBV19
TGTGCCACCCATTTCTATGGCTACACCTTC
CATHFYGYTF
>few|TRBJ1-1|NA|TRBV2
TGTGCCAGCAATAGACAGTTTGGGACTGAAGCTTTCTTT
CASNRQFGTEAFF
>few|TRBJ2-1|NA|TRBV11-2
TGTGCCAGCAGCTTATCGTGGGGGGCTGGCTACAATGAGCAGTTCTTC
CASSLSWGAGYNEQFF
>NA|TRBJ2-7|NA|TRBV28
TGTGCCAGCAGTTTTCTAGGTTTGACCTACGAGCAGTACTTC
CASSFLGLTYEQYF
>NA|TRBJ1-1|NA|TRBV5-5
TGTGCCAGCAGCACGGACAGAGACACTGAAGCTTTCTTT
CASSTDRDTEAFF
>many|TRBJ2-7|NA|TRBV12-3/TRBV12-4
TGTGCCAGCAGTTTAGTTGGGGGACGGGGCCAATCCTACGAGCAGTACTTC
CASSLVGGRGQSYEQYF
>NA|TRBJ2-2|TRBD1|TRBV24-1
TGTGCCACTCGACAGGGGGCATCCGGGGAGCTGTTTTTT
CATRQGASGELFF
>NA|TRBJ2-1|NA|TRBV3-1
TGTGCCAGCAGCCCTCGGCGGGGCGTTCACTACAATGAGCAGTTCTTC
CASSPRRGVHYNEQFF
>NA|TRBJ2-7|NA|TRBV28
TGTGCCAGCAGTTGGGACACCCCTAGCTCCTACGAGCAGTACTTC
CASSWDTPSSYEQYF
>NA|TRBJ2-5|NA|TRBV21-1
TGTGCCAGCAGCAAAGGAAAACTAGCGGGGGGCCTCGAGACCCAGTACTTC
CASSKGKLAGGLETQYF
>few|TRBJ2-7|TRBD1|TRBV12-3/TRBV12-4
TGTGCCAGCAGTGCCTACAACAGGGGCGAGCAGTACTTC
CASSAYNRGEQYF